The 26 T cell receptor beta chains in this list originate from one sample, sequenced in a study of regulatory T cells in long-lasting Graves disease. Building the TCR beta libraries relied on iRepertoire HTBI primers, and CDR3 regions underwent Arm-PCR. TCRdb redid the calling of the multiplex PCR reads with MiXCR, one entry per CDR3 protein. The sample lists roughly 500,000 distinct CDR3 sequences; 20% to 25% were seen once. The time point denotes: persistent/refractory GD, antithyroid drugs over 5 years with positive TRAb. The TCR library was made from RNA extracted from PBMCs. Sequenced material: peripheral blood mononuclear cells (PBMCs), taken when the disease was refractory, from a patient treated with antithyroid drugs. Receptor source: a female donor with Graves disease.

The J gene is TRBJ1-1, the V gene TRBV11-2; the D gene is possibly TRBD1 (5 bases). The germline V gene has CDR1 SGHAT and CDR2 FQNNGV. There are 10 residues in the CDR3. Between the trimmed V and J ends, which lost 8 bases and 8 bases, there was a span of 9 bases. The CDR3 coding sequence is TGTGCCAGCGTCGGGACCGAAGCTTTCTTT. Translated: CASVGTEAFF. The full variable domain, in which reference TRBV11-2 and TRBJ1-1 provide the parts outside the CDR3, is EAGVAQSPRYKIIEKRQSVAFWCNPISGHATLYWYQQILGQGPKLLIQFQNNGVVDDSQLPKDRFSAERLKGVDSTLKIQPAKLEDSAVYLCASVGTEAFFGQGTRLTVV.

The chain uses TRBV20-1 and TRBJ2-3, with D possibly called TRBD1 or TRBD2 (5 bases each). CDR3 length equals 16 residues. The ends were cut back, 3 bases at V and 0 bases at J, with 16 bases in the middle. CDR1 is DFQATT, CDR2 SNEGSKA, per germline (reference sequence). In DNA form, the CDR3 reads TGCAGTGCTAGTTTCCCGGGACCGCCTAGCACAGATACGCAGTATTTT. As protein: CSASFPGPPSTDTQYF.

Many counts were recorded for this clonotype. The J gene is TRBJ1-1, the V gene TRBV24-1, with D perhaps TRBD1 (5 bases). Trimming shortened V by 3 bases and J by 7 bases, and 11 bases separated the two germline ends. Germline V gene sequence: CDR1 KGHDR, CDR2 SFDVKD. The CDR3 is 13 residues long. CDR3 protein: CATSDPTGVEAFF. The CDR3 coding sequence is TGTGCCACCAGTGATCCTACAGGCGTTGAAGCTTTCTTT.

This chain connects TRBV20-1 to TRBJ2-1; 7 bases are a match to TRBD1. The V gene's germline CDR1 is DFQATT and CDR2 SNEGSKA (reference sequence). V lost 5 bases to trimming and J lost 8 bases; unmatched junction nucleotides: 6. The CDR3 is 12 residues long. This CDR3 reads CSALSTGDEQFF. CDR3 DNA sequence: TGCAGTGCTCTATCAACAGGGGATGAGCAGTTCTTC.

The chain uses TRBV9 and TRBJ1-1, with unresolved D. The CDR3 runs to 14 residues. Trimming took 3 bases from V and 7 from J, leaving 16 bases between them. In germline, CDR1 is SGDLS, CDR2 YYNGEE. The CDR3 loop reads CASSGGWTGGEAFF. The CDR3 coding sequence is TGTGCCAGCAGCGGGGGTTGGACGGGTGGTGAAGCTTTCTTT.

This clonotype was found a few times. V and J are TRBV7-2 and TRBJ2-2; D remains ambiguous. Germline values: CDR1 SGHTA, CDR2 FQGNSA. Trimming left V 5 bases short and J 7 bases short, with 14 bases between. CDR3 size: 14 residues. CDR3 sequence (DNA): TGTGCCAGCAGCGCTCATGTGGTGGGCGGGGAGCTGTTTTTT. It codes for CASSAHVVGGELFF.

With respect to this clonotype: Being one base from a much bigger clone, this may be a read error. The chain joins TRBV7-2 to TRBJ2-5; 7 nucleotides match TRBD2. The CDR3 length is 14 residues. Germline-derived CDR1 and CDR2 are SGHTA and FQGNSA. CDR3 in DNA: TGTGCCAGCAGCTTAGCAGCGGGACCTTACGAGCAGTGCTTC. It is translated as CASSLAAGPYEQCF.

This sequence joins TRBV4-3 and TRBJ2-7, with TRBD2 matching 8 bases. The J segment lost 2 bases and the V segment lost 2 bases, leaving 17 bases of the junction unmatched. The CDR3 contains 19 residues. Germline values: CDR1 LGHNA, CDR2 YSLEER. The CDR3 DNA sequence: TGCGCCAGCAGCCAAAGAAGAACCGGACTAGCCGTCCCAACCTACGAGCAGTACTTC. Its translation is CASSQRRTGLAVPTYEQYF.

This clonotype turned up a few times. This CDR3 reads CASSLWDRSEAFF. In DNA form, the CDR3 reads TGTGCCAGCAGCTTGTGGGACCGGTCTGAAGCTTTCTTT. The V gene is TRBV5-6, the J gene TRBJ1-1; a possible D gene is TRBD1 (5 bases). CDR3 length: 13 amino acids. Trimming left V 1 base short and J 6 bases short, with 10 bases between. Germline CDR1 and CDR2: SGHDT and YYEEEE.

This clonotype has just a few counts. V is TRBV3-1 and J is TRBJ2-7, with 11 bases that match TRBD2. Per germline, CDR1 LGHDT and CDR2 YNNKEL (reference sequence). The CDR3 sequence is 13 residues long. The junction had 3 bases not matched to a gene; V was cut back by 4 bases and J by 7 bases. The CDR3 coding sequence is TGTGCCAGCAGCCTCAGGACTAGCGGGGAGCAGTACTTC. The encoded protein is CASSLRTSGEQYF.

V is TRBV6-1 and J is TRBJ1-5; the D is unclear. Trimming removed 6 bases from V and 0 bases from J, with 12 bases in between. CDR3 size: 15 residues. The V gene's germline CDR1 is MNHNS and CDR2 SASEGT. The CDR3: CASRPPGSSNQPQHF. The CDR3, as DNA: TGTGCCAGCAGACCTCCTGGTAGTAGCAATCAGCCCCAGCATTTT.

At least ten counts were recorded for this clonotype. The chain employs TRBV24-1 and TRBJ2-7, with 12 nucleotides matching TRBD1. The CDR3 is made up of 14 amino acids. V was clipped by 5 bases and J by 6 bases; unmatched bases: 4. CDR1 and CDR2 from the germline V gene are KGHDR and SFDVKD. The CDR3 DNA sequence: TGTGCCACCAGTGGGGGGACAGGGGGCGGCGAGCAGTACTTC. Its protein product is CATSGGTGGGEQYF.

Ten or more counts support this clonotype. This chain uses TRBV2 with TRBJ1-1, with 7 bases lining up with TRBD1. The length of the CDR3 is 14 residues. CDR1 is SNHLY, CDR2 FYNNEI, per germline. V was clipped by 8 bases and J by 0 bases; unmatched bases: 6. In DNA form, the CDR3 reads TGTGCCAGCTTACCGGGACAGATGAACACTGAAGCTTTCTTT. Protein: CASLPGQMNTEAFF.

Ten or more counts support this clonotype. At one end, the junction sequence differs from germline, possibly due to a read error. The chain recombines TRBV20-1 with TRBJ1-2, with 12 bases lining up with TRBD1. The V gene's germline CDR1 is DFQATT and CDR2 SNEGSKA (reference sequence). CDR3 length equals 13 residues. The CDR3, as DNA: TGCAGTGCTAGAGATCTCGGGACAGGGGGCATTCTATTC. Amino acids: CSARDLGTGGILF.

In its sample, this clonotype was seen many times. The chain joins TRBV11-3 to TRBJ2-7, with unresolved D. Germline loops: CDR1 SGHNT, CDR2 YENEEA. This CDR3 is 15 amino acids long. The V and J ends lost 0 bases and 0 bases respectively, with 9 bases between them. The CDR3, as DNA: TGTGCCAGCAGCTTAGAGGATGGCAGCTCCTACGAGCAGTACTTC. Translation gives CASSLEDGSSYEQYF.

This chain uses TRBV13 with TRBJ2-4, with D perhaps matching TRBD2 (7 bases). Per germline, CDR1 PRHDT and CDR2 FYEKMQ (reference sequence). V dropped 0 bases and J dropped 0 bases, with 12 bases sitting between them. CDR3 length: 17 residues. The CDR3 DNA follows: TGTGCCAGCAGCTTAGGTCTGGGGGGGCTAGCCAAAAACATTCAGTACTTC. Translated, it gives CASSLGLGGLAKNIQYF.

The V gene is TRBV5-1, the J gene TRBJ2-7; D is ambiguous. This CDR3 contains 12 residues. Germline-derived CDR1 and CDR2 are SGHRS and YFSETQ. The V end lost 4 bases, the J end lost 3 bases, and 8 bases lay between the germline ends. The CDR3 region is CASSIGLYEQYF. CDR3 nucleotide sequence: TGCGCCAGCAGCATCGGCCTCTACGAGCAGTACTTC.

This clonotype was recorded a few times. V and J are TRBV29-1 and TRBJ2-7; 9 positions match TRBD1. Germline trimming cut 3 bases from V and 6 bases from J; bases unmatched to any gene: 9. Germline V gene sequence: CDR1 SQVTM, CDR2 ANQGSEA. The CDR3 extends over 14 amino acids. For the CDR3, the DNA is TGCAGCGTTGACCTAACACAGGGACAGGGCGAGCAGTACTTC. It specifies CSVDLTQGQGEQYF.

This clonotype was observed a few times. This chain links TRBV7-8 with TRBJ2-2; the match to TRBD1 covers 8 bases. The CDR3 contains 15 residues. The V segment lost 6 bases and the J segment 5 bases; nucleotides outside the gene matches: 8. Germline-derived CDR1 and CDR2 are SGHVS and FQNEAQ. CDR3 sequence: CASSTAGGGTGELFF. CDR3 in DNA: TGTGCCAGCAGTACGGCAGGGGGCGGAACCGGGGAGCTGTTTTTT. Supplemented by reference TRBV7-8 and TRBJ2-2, the full variable domain reads GAGVSQSPRYKVAKRGQDVALRCDPISGHVSLFWYQQALGQGPEFLTYFQNEAQLDKSGLPSDRFFAERPEGSVSTLKIQRTQQEDSAVYLCASSTAGGGTGELFFGEGSRLTVL.

The chain joins TRBV28 to TRBJ1-5; D is ambiguous. The CDR3 is made up of 14 amino acids. Trimming removed 3 bases from V and 3 bases from J, with 9 bases in between. Germline V gene sequence: CDR1 MDHEN, CDR2 SYDVKM. The CDR3 DNA reads as TGTGCCAGCAGTTTCCGATACTTCAATCAGCCCCAGCATTTT. Translation gives CASSFRYFNQPQHF.

This rearrangement joins TRBV5-5 to TRBJ2-7, with TRBD1 identical over 7 bases. V dropped 4 bases and J dropped 7; count of bases not matched to a gene: 8. The CDR3 is made up of 13 amino acids. Germline V CDR1 and CDR2: SGHKS, YYEKEE (reference sequence). The CDR3 nucleotides read TGTGCCAGCAGCCAAGACAGGGTGCGGGAGCAGTACTTC. Encoded protein: CASSQDRVREQYF.

The chain couples TRBV7-8 to TRBJ2-7, with a possible D match to TRBD2 (6 bases). CDR3 size: 14 residues. Germline V CDR1 and CDR2: SGHVS, FQNEAQ. The V gene lost 8 bases and the J gene lost 6 bases, with 20 bases spanning the gap. The CDR3 region has the DNA TGTGCCAGCTCCTTGGGTGGGGAGGTCGGCGAGCAGTACTTC. Protein: CASSLGGEVGEQYF.

This clonotype was seen repeatedly, ten times or more. The gene calls are TRBV15 and TRBJ1-5; D not resolved. Trimming took 3 bases from V and 2 from J, leaving 11 bases between them. This CDR3 is 15 amino acids long. Germline loops: CDR1 LNHNV, CDR2 YYDKDF (reference sequence). The CDR3 DNA sequence: TGTGCCACCAGCAGGGTCCTCTGGGGCAATCAGCCCCAGCATTTT. This translates into CATSRVLWGNQPQHF.

This clonotype occurred many times. The chain links TRBV5-6 to TRBJ1-6; no reliable D call. Trimming left V 2 bases short and J 10 bases short, with 7 bases between. Per germline, CDR1 SGHDT and CDR2 YYEEEE. The CDR3 spans 12 residues. Written as DNA, the CDR3 is TGTGCCAGCAGCTTCACCCAATCACCCCTCCACTTT. This sequence encodes CASSFTQSPLHF.

This clonotype was seen more than once but under ten times. The chain carries TRBV6-2 or TRBV6-3 and TRBJ2-2; D call uncertain. The CDR3 contains 17 residues. In germline, CDR1 is MNHEY, CDR2 SVGEGT. Trimming cost V 7 bases and J 2 bases, with 20 bases left between them. The CDR3 sequence is CASTYRARQSNTGELFF. CDR3 nucleotides: TGTGCCAGCACCTACCGGGCAAGGCAGTCAAACACCGGGGAGCTGTTTTTT.

The sample holds many counts of this clonotype. The rearrangement uses TRBV3-1 and TRBJ2-4; 11 nucleotides match TRBD2. The V gene's germline CDR1 is LGHDT and CDR2 YNNKEL (reference sequence). This CDR3 is 14 amino acids long. Trimming took 4 bases from V and 5 from J; bases not matched to a gene: 1. In DNA form, the CDR3 reads TGTGCCAGCAGCCTAGCGGGAGGGGAAAACATTCAGTACTTC. Protein product: CASSLAGGENIQYF.